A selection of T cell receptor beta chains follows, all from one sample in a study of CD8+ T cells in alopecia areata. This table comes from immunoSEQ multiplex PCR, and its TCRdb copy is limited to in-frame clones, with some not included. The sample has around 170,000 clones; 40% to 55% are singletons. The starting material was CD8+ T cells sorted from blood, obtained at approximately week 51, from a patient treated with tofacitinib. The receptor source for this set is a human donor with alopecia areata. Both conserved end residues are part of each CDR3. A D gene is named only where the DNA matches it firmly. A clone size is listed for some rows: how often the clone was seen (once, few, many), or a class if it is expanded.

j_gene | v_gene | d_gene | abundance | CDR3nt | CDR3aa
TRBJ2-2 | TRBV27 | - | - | TGTGCCAGCAAACTCGCGGGGCGAATCACCGGGGAGCTGTTTTTT | CASKLAGRITGELFF
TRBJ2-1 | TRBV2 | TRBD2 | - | TGTGCCAGCAGACTAGCGGGGGAGAATGAGCAGTTCTTC | CASRLAGENEQFF
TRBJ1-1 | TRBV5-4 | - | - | TGTGCCAGCAGCGTAACAGGGAACACTGAAGCTTTCTTT | CASSVTGNTEAFF
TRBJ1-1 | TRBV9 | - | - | TGTGCCAGCAGCGTAGGATCGAACACTGAAGCTTTCTTT | CASSVGSNTEAFF
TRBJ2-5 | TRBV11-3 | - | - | TGTGCCAGCAGCCGCGCCGGGACTGAAGAGACCCAGTACTTC | CASSRAGTEETQYF
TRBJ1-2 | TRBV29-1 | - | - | TGCAGCGCTCTGGTGGCAGGTGGCTACACCTTC | CSALVAGGYTF
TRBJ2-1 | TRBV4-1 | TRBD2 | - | TGCGCCAGCAGCCAAGCGCTAGCGGGGTCCTACAATGAGCAGTTCTTC | CASSQALAGSYNEQFF
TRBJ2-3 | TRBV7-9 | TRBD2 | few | TGTGCCAGCAGCTTAACCCTAGGGACTATGGACACAGATACGCAGTATTTT | CASSLTLGTMDTDTQYF
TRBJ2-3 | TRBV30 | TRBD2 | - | TGTGCCTGGAACCTAGCGGGGAGAGCCGATACGCAGTATTTT | CAWNLAGRADTQYF
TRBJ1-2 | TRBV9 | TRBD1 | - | TGTGCCAGCAGCGTAGAAGGACAGGGGGCAGCTAACTATGGCTACACCTTC | CASSVEGQGAANYGYTF
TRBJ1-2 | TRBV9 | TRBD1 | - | TGTGCCAGCAGCGCAACAGGGGCTCATGGCTACACCTTC | CASSATGAHGYTF
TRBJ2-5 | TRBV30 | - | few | TGTGCCTGGAGTACAGGGCGAGAGACCCAGTACTTC | CAWSTGRETQYF
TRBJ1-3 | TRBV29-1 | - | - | TGCAGCGTCGTAGGGGCCCCGGAATCTGGAAACACCATATATTTT | CSVVGAPESGNTIYF
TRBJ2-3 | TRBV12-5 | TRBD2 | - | TGTGCTAGTGGTTTGACTAGCGGGGGGATTAGCACAGATACGCAGTATTTT | CASGLTSGGISTDTQYF
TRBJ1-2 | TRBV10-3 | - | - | TGTGCCATCAGTGAGCCTCGGACAGTAGCCCTCTTTGGGTACACCTTC | CAISEPRTVALFGYTF
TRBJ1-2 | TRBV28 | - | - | TGTGCCAGCGATAAGGGCAGGGTTCATGGCTACACCTTC | CASDKGRVHGYTF
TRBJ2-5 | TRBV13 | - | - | TGTGCCAGCAGCTTAAGGCAGGGTAGGCAAGAGACCCAGTACTTC | CASSLRQGRQETQYF
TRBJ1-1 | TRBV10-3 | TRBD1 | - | TGTGCCATCAGTGGTGGACAGGGGGCCATAGACACTGAAGCTTTCTTT | CAISGGQGAIDTEAFF
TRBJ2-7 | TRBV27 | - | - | TGTGCCAGCTCCGAGCGGGGACATAGCTACGAGCAGTACTTC | CASSERGHSYEQYF
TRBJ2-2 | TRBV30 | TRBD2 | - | TGTGCCTGGACCTGGGCCAGCGGGGCTTATTCCGGGGAGCTGTTTTTT | CAWTWASGAYSGELFF
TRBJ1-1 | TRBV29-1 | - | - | TGCAGCGTTGAACACCCCGGGGCTGAAGCTTTCTTT | CSVEHPGAEAFF
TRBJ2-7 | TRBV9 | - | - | TGTGCCAGCAGCCCCGGGGGAGAAAGTCTCGAGCAGTACTTC | CASSPGGESLEQYF
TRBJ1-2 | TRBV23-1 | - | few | TGCGCCAGCAGTTTCCCCCACTATGGCTACACCTTC | CASSFPHYGYTF
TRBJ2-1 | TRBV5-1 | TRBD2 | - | TGCGCCAGCAGTACGGCTAGCGGGGGGAAGAATGAGCAGTTCTTC | CASSTASGGKNEQFF
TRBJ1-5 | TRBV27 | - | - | TGTGCCAGCAGTTTATATCCCTCGAGGGCAGGGGCGGGAGGCCAGCCCCAGCATTTT | CASSLYPSRAGAGGQPQHF
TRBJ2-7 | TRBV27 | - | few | TGTGCCAGCAGTCGGCGGGGTAACTCCTACGAGCAGTACTTC | CASSRRGNSYEQYF
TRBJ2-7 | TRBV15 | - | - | TGTGCCACCAGCAGAGATTTCGGTGGGGCCTACGAGCAGTACTTC | CATSRDFGGAYEQYF
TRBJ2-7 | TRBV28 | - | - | TGTGCCAGCAGTGCCGGAGGCGAGCAGTACTTC | CASSAGGEQYF
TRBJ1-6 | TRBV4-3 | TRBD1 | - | TGCGCCAGCAGCTCCTCCCCGCCGGGACAGACTTCACCCCTCCACTTT | CASSSSPPGQTSPLHF
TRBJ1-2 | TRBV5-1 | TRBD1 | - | TGCGCCAGCAGACAGGGGGCTAACTATGGCTACACCTTC | CASRQGANYGYTF
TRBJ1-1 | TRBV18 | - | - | TGTGCCAGCTCACTCATGGGGGTGAACACTGAAGCTTTCTTT | CASSLMGVNTEAFF
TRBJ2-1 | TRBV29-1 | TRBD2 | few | TGCAGCGTTTCCGGGACTAGCGGGGGGGGCCTTGAGCAGTTCTTC | CSVSGTSGGGLEQFF
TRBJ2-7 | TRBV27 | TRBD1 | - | TGTGCCAGCGCGTTTGTTGGGACAGGCAACTACGAGCAGTACTTC | CASAFVGTGNYEQYF
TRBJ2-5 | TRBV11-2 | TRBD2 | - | TGTGCCAGCAACCAACTAGCGGGGGGATCAGAGACCCAGTACTTC | CASNQLAGGSETQYF
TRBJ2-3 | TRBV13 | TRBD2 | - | TGTGCCAGCAGCCCCAGCGGGGGCCGGGACACAGATACGCAGTATTTT | CASSPSGGRDTDTQYF
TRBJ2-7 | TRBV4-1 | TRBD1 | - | TGCGCCAGCAGCCAGTTGCCGGGACAGGTCTACGAGCAGTACTTC | CASSQLPGQVYEQYF
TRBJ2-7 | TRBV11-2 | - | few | TGTGCCAGCAGCTTAGTGGTCAGCGAGCAGTACTTC | CASSLVVSEQYF
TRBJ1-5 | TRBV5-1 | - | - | TGCGCCAGCAGCTTGTTCTCGGGAATCACGCCCCAGCATTTT | CASSLFSGITPQHF
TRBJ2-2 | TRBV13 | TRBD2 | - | TGTGCCAGCAGCGTGGGAGGGTTGATGGCCGGGGAGCTGTTTTTT | CASSVGGLMAGELFF
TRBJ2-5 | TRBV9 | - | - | TGTGCCAGCAGCCCCTACGGGAGTGGAGAGACCCAGTACTTC | CASSPYGSGETQYF
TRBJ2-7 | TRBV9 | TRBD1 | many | TGTGCCAGCAGCGTCCGGACAGGGACGATCTACGAGCAGTACTTC | CASSVRTGTIYEQYF
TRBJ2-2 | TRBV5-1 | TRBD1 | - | TGCGCCAGCAGTTATGATCCGGGACAGCTCGAAACCGGGGAGCTGTTTTTT | CASSYDPGQLETGELFF
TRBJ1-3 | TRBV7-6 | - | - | TGTGCCAGCAGCTTCGACATCTCTGGAAACACCATATATTTT | CASSFDISGNTIYF
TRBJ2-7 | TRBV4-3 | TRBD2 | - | TGCGCCAGCAGCCACCGAGGGAGGGGCTCCGAGCAGTACTTC | CASSHRGRGSEQYF
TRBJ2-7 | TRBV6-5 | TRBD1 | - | TGTGCCAGCAATGGACAGGGTCACGAGCAGTACTTC | CASNGQGHEQYF
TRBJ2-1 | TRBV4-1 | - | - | TGCGCCAGCAGCCTTGGACAGTTCAATGAGCAGTTCTTC | CASSLGQFNEQFF
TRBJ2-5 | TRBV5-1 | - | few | TGCGCCAGCAGCAGGCGCCCCCGGCAAGAGACCCAGTACTTC | CASSRRPRQETQYF
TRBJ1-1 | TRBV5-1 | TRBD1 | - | TGCGCCAGCAGCGCGACAGGGGCGTCGGGTGAAGCTTTCTTT | CASSATGASGEAFF
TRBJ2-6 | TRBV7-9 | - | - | TGTGCCAGCAGTGCGCCGGGCACTGGGGCCAACGTCCTGACTTTC | CASSAPGTGANVLTF
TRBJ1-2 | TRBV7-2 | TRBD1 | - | TGTGCCAGCAGCACGAGACCCGGGACAGGGGGCTCTGGCTACACCTTC | CASSTRPGTGGSGYTF
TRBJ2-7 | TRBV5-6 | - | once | TGTGCCAGCAGCTTTCGGCAGGCCATGCTTTACGAGCAGTACTTC | CASSFRQAMLYEQYF
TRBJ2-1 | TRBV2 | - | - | TGTGCCAGCAGTGAAGAGGCAGGGACTTTGGCTGAGCAGTTCTTC | CASSEEAGTLAEQFF
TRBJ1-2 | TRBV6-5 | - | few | TGTGCCAGCAGTTGGGCCGAGGGAGACTATGGCTACACCTTC | CASSWAEGDYGYTF
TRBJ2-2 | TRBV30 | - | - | TGTGCCTGGGGGGGACAGAACACCGGGGAGCTGTTTTTT | CAWGGQNTGELFF
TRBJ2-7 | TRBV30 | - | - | TGTGCCTGGAGTGTACTTAGGGGGAACGAGCAGTACTTC | CAWSVLRGNEQYF
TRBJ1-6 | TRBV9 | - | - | TGTGCCAGCAGCGTAAAGCAGAATTCACCCCTCCACTTT | CASSVKQNSPLHF
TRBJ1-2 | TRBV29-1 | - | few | TGCAGCGTTGGAGGGGCAGGCTCATTCTATGGCTACACCTTC | CSVGGAGSFYGYTF